This TCR beta chain was observed in a study of shared clonotypes between healthy human individuals. Study summary: A couple of women and a few men aged 18 to 49 made up the donors.

Memory CD4+ cells were the fraction left after CD45RA+ naive selection. The CDR3 length is 13 residues. Trimming took off 5 bases at V and 4 bases at J, with 11 bases between the two ends. The V gene's germline CDR1 is MNHEY and CDR2 SVGAGI. Study findings and constraints: The low donor count limited represented genetic and exposure-history diversity.

As concerns this clone: Its antigen is unknown. The sample holds other DNA sequences that translate to the same CDR3.

Assay used: immunoSEQ multiplex PCR; TCRdb lists only in-frame clones, some missing. The table records 1.5 million to 1.9 million clones, around 98% of them present only once. The genes are TRBV6-5 and TRBJ1-2; D uncertain. This clonotype originated in a man between 25 and 39 years old in good health. The sample consisted of naive CD4+ T cells sorted from blood. The subset was: CD45RA+ positively selected. In DNA, the CDR3 is TGTGCCAGCAGTGCCGGATGGGCCTATGGCTACACCTTC. This encodes CASSAGWAYGYTF.